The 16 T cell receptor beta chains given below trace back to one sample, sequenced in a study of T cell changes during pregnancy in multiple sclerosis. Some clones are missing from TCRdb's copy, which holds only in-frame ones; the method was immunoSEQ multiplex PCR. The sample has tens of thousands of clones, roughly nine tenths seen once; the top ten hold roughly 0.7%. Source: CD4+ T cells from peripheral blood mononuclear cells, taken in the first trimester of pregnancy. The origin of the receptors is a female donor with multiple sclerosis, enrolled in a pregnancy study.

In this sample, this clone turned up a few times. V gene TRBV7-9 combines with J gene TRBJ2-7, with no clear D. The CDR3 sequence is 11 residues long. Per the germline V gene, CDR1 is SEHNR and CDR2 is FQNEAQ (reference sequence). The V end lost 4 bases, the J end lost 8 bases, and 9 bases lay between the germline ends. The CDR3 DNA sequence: TGTGCCAGCAGCTCTATAGAGCAGCAGTACTTC. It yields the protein CASSSIEQQYF.

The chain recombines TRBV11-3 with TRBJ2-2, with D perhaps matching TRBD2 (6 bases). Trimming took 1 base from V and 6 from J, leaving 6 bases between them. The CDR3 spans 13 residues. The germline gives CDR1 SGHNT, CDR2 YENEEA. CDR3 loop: CASSLGGAGELFF. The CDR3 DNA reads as TGTGCCAGCAGCTTAGGCGGGGCCGGGGAGCTGTTTTTT. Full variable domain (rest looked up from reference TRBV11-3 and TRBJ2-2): EAGVVQSPRYKIIEKKQPVAFWCNPISGHNTLYWYLQNLGQGPELLIRYENEEAVDDSQLPKDRFSAERLKGVDSTLKIQPAELGDSAVYLCASSLGGAGELFFGEGSRLTVL.

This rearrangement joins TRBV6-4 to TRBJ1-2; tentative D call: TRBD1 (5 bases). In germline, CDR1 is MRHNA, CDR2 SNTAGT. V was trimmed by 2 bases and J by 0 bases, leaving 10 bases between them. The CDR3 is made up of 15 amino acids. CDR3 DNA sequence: TGTGCCAGCAGTGACCACGGGGGAGCTAACTATGGCTACACCTTC. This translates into CASSDHGGANYGYTF.

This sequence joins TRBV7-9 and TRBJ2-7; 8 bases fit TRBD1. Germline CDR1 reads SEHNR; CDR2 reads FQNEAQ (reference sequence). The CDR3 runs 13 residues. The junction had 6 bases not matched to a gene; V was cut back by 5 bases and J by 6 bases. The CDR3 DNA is TGTGCCAGCAGCCGAGGACAGGGAAGCGAGCAGTACTTC. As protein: CASSRGQGSEQYF.

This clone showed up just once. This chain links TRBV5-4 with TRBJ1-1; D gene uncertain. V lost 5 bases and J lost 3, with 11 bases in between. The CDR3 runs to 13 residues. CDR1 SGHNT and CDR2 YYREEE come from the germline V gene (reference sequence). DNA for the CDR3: TGTGCCAGCAGGTCGTTGCCGGACACTGAAGCTTTCTTT. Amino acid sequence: CASRSLPDTEAFF.

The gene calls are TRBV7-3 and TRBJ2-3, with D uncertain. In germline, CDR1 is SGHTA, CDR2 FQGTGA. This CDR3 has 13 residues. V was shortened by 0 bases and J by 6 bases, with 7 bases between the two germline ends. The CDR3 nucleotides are TGTGCCAGCAGCTTAACCGGTTTGGATACGCAGTATTTT. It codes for CASSLTGLDTQYF.

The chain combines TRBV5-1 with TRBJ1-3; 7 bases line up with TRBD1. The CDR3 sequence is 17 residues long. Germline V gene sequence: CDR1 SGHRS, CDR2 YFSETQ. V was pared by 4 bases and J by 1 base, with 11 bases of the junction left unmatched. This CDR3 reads CASSPMGQRSSGNTIYF. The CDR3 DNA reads TGCGCCAGCAGCCCGATGGGACAGCGGTCGTCTGGAAACACCATATATTTT.

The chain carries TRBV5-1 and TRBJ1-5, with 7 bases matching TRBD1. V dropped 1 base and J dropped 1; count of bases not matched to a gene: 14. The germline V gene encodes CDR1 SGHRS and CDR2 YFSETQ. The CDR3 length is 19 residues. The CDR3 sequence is CASSLSALFQGGSNQPQHF. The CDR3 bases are TGCGCCAGCAGCTTGTCGGCCTTGTTCCAGGGGGGCAGCAATCAGCCCCAGCATTTT.

CDR3: CASSPAGGPGGGTQYF. Written as DNA, the CDR3 is TGTGCCAGCAGCCCAGCGGGGGGACCTGGGGGAGGTACGCAGTATTTT. This sequence joins TRBV9 and TRBJ2-3; TRBD2 agrees at 9 bases. This CDR3 comprises 16 residues. V lost 4 bases to trimming and J lost 8 bases; unmatched junction nucleotides: 14. Germline V gene data show CDR1 as SGDLS and CDR2 as YYNGEE.

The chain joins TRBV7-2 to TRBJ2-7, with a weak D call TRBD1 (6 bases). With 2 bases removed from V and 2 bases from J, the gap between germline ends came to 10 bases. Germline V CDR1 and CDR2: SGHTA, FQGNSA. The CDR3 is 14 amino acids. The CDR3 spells CASSLLDRPYEQYF. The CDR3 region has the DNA TGTGCCAGCAGCTTACTGGACAGACCCTACGAGCAGTACTTC.

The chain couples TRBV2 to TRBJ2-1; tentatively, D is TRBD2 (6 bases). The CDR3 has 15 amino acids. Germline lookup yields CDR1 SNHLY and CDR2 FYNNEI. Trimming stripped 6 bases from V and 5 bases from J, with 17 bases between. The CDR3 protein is CASRILAGYNNEQFF. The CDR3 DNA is TGTGCCAGCAGGATTTTGGCGGGGTACAACAATGAGCAGTTCTTC.

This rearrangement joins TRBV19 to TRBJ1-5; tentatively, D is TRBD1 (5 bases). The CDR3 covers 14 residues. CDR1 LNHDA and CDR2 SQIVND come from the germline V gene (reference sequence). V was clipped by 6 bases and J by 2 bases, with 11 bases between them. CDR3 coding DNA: TGTGCCAGTAGCGGCGGGGGGGGCAATCAGCCCCAGCATTTT. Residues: CASSGGGGNQPQHF.

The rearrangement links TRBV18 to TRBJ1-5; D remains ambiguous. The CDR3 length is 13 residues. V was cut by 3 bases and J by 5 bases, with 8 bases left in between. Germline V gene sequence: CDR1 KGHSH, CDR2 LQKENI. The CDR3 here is CASSPSIDQPQHF. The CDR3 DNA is TGTGCCAGCTCACCGAGTATAGATCAGCCCCAGCATTTT.

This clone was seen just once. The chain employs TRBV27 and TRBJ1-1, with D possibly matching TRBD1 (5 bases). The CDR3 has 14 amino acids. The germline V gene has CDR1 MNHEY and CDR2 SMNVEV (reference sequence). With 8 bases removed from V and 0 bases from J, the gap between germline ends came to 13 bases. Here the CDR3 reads CASPMGRMNTEAFF. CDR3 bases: TGTGCCAGCCCGATGGGGCGGATGAACACTGAAGCTTTCTTT.

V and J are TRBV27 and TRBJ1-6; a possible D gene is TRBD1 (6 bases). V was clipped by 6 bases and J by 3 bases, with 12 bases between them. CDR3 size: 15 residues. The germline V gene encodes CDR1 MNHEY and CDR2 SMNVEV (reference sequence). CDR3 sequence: CASRGGQNYNSPLHF. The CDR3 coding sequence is TGTGCCAGCAGGGGGGGGCAAAACTATAATTCACCCCTCCACTTT.

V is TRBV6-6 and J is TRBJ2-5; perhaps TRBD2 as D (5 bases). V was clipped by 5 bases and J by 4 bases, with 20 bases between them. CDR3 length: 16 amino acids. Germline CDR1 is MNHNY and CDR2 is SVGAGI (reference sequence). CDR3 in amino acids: CASSTSGEWFGETQYF. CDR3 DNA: TGTGCCAGCAGTACCTCTGGGGAGTGGTTCGGAGAGACCCAGTACTTC.